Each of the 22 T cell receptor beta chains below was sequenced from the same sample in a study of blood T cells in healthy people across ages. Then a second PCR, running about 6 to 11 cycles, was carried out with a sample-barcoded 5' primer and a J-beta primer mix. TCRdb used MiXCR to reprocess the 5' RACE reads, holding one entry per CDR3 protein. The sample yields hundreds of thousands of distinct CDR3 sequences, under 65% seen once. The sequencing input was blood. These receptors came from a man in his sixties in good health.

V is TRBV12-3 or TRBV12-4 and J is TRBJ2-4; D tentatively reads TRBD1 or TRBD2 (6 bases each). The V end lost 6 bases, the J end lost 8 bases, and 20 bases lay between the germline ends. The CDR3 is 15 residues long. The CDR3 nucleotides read TGTGCCAGCAGCATTCGGTGGGGGGCCGGGGACATTCAGTACTTC. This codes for CASSIRWGAGDIQYF.

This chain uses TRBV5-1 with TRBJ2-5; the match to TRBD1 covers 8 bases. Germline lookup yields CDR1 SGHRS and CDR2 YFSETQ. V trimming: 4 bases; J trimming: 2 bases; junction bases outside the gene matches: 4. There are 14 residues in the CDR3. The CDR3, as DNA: TGCGCCAGCAGCCACGGGACAGGACAAGAGACCCAGTACTTC. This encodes CASSHGTGQETQYF.

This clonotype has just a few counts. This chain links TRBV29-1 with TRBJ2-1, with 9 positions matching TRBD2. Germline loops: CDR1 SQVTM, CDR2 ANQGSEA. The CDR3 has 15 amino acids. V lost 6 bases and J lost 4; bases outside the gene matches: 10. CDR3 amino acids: CSVAGGQPVYNEQFF. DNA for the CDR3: TGCAGCGTAGCGGGGGGCCAGCCCGTTTACAATGAGCAGTTCTTC.

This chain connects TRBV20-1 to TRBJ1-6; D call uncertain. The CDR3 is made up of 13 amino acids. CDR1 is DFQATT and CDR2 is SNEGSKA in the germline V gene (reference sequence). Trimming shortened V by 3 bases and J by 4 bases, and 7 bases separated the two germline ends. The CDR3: CSASEQYNSPLHF. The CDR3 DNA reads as TGCAGTGCTAGTGAACAGTATAATTCACCCCTCCACTTT.

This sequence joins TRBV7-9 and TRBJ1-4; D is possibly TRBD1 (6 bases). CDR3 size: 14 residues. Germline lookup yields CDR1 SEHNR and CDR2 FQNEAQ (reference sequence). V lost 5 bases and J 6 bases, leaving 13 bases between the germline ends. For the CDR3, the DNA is TGTGCCAGCAGCACAGGGATGGGAGATGAAAAACTGTTTTTT. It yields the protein CASSTGMGDEKLFF.

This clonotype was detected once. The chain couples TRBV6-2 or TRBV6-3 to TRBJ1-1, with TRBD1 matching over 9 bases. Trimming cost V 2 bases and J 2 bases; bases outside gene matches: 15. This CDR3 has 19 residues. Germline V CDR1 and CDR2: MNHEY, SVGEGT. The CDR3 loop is CASSYPTVGHRGLNTEAFF. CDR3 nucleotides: TGTGCCAGCAGTTACCCCACCGTGGGGCACAGGGGGCTTAACACTGAAGCTTTCTTT.

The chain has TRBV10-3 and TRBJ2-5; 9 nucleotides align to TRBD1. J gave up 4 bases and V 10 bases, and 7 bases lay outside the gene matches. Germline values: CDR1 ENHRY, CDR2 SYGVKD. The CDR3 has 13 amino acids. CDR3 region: CANRTGVRETQYF. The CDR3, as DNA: TGTGCCAACCGGACAGGGGTAAGAGAGACCCAGTACTTC.

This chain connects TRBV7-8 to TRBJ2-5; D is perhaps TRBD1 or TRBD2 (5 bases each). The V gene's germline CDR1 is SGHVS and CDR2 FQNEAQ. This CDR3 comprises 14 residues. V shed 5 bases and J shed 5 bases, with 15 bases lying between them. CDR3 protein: CASSPGTRPETQYF. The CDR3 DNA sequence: TGTGCCAGCAGCCCCGGGACCCGACCGGAGACCCAGTACTTC.

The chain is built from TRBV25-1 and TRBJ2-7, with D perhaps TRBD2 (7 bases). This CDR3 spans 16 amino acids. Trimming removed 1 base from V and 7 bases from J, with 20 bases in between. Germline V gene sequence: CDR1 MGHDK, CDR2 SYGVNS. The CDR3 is CASSESSGGAYNEQYF. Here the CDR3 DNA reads TGTGCCAGCAGTGAATCGTCGGGGGGCGCCTACAATGAGCAGTACTTC.

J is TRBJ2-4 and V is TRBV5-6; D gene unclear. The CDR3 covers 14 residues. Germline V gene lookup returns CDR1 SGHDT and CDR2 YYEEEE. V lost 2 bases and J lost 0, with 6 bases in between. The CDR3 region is CASSFSLAKNIQYF. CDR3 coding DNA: TGTGCCAGCAGCTTTTCCCTAGCCAAAAACATTCAGTACTTC.

CDR3: CSAPGRGENYGYTF. The CDR3 region has the DNA TGCAGTGCGCCCGGCAGGGGGGAAAACTATGGCTACACCTTC. The chain uses TRBV20-1 and TRBJ1-2; 7 nucleotides align to TRBD1. Losses at the gene ends were 6 bases for V and 2 bases for J; bases not matched to a gene: 9. The CDR3 loop spans 14 amino acids. Germline V gene lookup returns CDR1 DFQATT and CDR2 SNEGSKA (reference sequence).

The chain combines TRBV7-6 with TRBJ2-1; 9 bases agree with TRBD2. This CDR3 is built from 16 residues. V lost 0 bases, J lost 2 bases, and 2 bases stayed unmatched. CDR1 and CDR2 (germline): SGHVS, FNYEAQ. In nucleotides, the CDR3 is TGTGCCAGCAGCTTAGCGGCTAGCGGGGCCTACAATGAGCAGTTCTTC. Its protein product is CASSLAASGAYNEQFF.

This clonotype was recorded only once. Here the CDR3 reads CSARRSPKAGKDEQFF. For the CDR3, the DNA is TGCAGTGCTAGAAGGAGTCCTAAGGCAGGGAAGGATGAGCAGTTCTTC. The V and J genes are TRBV20-1 and TRBJ2-1; possible D gene TRBD1, 5 bases. Looked up from germline, CDR1 is DFQATT and CDR2 is SNEGSKA (reference sequence). There are 16 residues in the CDR3. V lost 2 bases and J 8 bases, leaving 22 bases between the germline ends.

CDR3 sequence: CASSQDPSGTYQETQYF. The CDR3 DNA reads TGCGCCAGCAGCCAAGACCCTAGCGGGACGTACCAAGAGACCCAGTACTTC. This chain joins TRBV4-1 and TRBJ2-5; 9 bases align to TRBD2. V was clipped by 0 bases and J by 0 bases; unmatched bases: 5. This CDR3 spans 17 amino acids. Germline lookup yields CDR1 MGHRA and CDR2 YSYEKL.

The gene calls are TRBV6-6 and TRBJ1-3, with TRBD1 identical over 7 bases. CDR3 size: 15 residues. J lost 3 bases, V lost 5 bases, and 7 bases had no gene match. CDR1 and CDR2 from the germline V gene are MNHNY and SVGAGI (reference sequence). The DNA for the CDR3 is TGTGCCAGCAGTATTGGGACAGTCATTGGAAACACCATATATTTT. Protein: CASSIGTVIGNTIYF.

This CDR3 is CATSREGVATEAFF. The DNA of the CDR3 is TGTGCCACCAGCAGAGAAGGGGTGGCCACTGAAGCTTTCTTT. The chain carries TRBV15 and TRBJ1-1, with D possibly matching TRBD1 (5 bases). V was pared by 0 bases and J by 4 bases, with 9 bases between. Germline V gene lookup returns CDR1 LNHNV and CDR2 YYDKDF (reference sequence). The CDR3 runs to 14 residues. The full variable domain, rest sourced from reference TRBV15 and TRBJ1-1, is DAMVIQNPRYQVTQFGKPVTLSCSQTLNHNVMYWYQQKSSQAPKLLFHYYDKDFNNEADTPDNFQSRRPNTSFCFLDIRSPGLGDTAMYLCATSREGVATEAFFGQGTRLTVV.

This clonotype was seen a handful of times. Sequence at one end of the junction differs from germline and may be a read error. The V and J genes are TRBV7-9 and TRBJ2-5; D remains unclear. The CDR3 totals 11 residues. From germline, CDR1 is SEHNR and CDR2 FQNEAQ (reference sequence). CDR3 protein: CASSTQGTQYF. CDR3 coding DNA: TGTGCCAGCAGCACGCAAGGGACCCAGTACTTC.

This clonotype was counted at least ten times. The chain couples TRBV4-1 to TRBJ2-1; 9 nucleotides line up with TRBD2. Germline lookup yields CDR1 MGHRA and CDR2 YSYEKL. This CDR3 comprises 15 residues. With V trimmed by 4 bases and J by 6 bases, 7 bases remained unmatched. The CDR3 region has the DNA TGCGCCAGCAGCCCGGAGCGGGGGGCCATCAATGAGCAGTTCTTC. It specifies CASSPERGAINEQFF.

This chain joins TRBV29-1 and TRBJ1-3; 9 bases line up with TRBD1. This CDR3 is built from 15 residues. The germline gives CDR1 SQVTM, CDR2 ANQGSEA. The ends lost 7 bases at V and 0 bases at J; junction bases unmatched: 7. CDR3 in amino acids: CSALQGATSGNTIYF. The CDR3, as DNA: TGCAGCGCCCTACAGGGGGCCACCTCTGGAAACACCATATATTTT.

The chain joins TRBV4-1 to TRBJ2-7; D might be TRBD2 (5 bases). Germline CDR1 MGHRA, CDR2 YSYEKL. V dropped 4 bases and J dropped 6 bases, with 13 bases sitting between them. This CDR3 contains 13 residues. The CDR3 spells CASSPAGGSEQYF. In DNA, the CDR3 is TGCGCCAGCAGCCCGGCGGGCGGTAGCGAGCAGTACTTC.

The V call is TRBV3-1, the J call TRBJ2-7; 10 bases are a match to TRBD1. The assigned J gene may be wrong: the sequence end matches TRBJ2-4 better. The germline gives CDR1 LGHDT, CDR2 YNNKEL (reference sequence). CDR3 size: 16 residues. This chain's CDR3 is CASSQDPGTGVGIQYF. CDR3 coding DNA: TGTGCCAGCAGCCAAGATCCTGGGACAGGGGTCGGCATTCAGTACTTC.

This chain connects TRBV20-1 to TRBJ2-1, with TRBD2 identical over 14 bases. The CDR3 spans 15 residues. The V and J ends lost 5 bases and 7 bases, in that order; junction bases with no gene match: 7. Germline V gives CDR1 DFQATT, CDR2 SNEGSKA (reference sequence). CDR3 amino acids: CSASTSGGDLNEQFF. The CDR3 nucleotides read TGCAGTGCTTCGACTAGCGGGGGGGATTTGAATGAGCAGTTCTTC.